Listed below are T cell receptor beta chains from one sample, sequenced in a study of blood T cell repertoires in COVID-19. Here immunoSEQ multiplex PCR was the method, and the copy in TCRdb shows in-frame clones only, minus some. The sample yields roughly 250,000 clones, 88% seen once. The sample taken for sequencing was peripheral blood. The receptor source for this set is a woman in her twenties or thirties with acute or convalescent COVID-19. The CDR3 runs from the conserved cysteine through the conserved F or W. The order of the fields is CDR3 DNA, CDR3 protein, J gene, V gene, D gene, clone size. A D gene is named only where the DNA matches it firmly. Size is omitted from some rows. Given values are once, few, many or a class for expanded clones.

cdr3_nt: TGCGCCAGCAGCCAAGTCGGGGGGCTCGGGTCACCCCTCCACTTT
cdr3_aa: CASSQVGGLGSPLHF
j_call: TRBJ1-6
v_call: TRBV4-3
d_call: -
clone_size: -

cdr3_nt: TGTGCCAGCAGCTTATATTCTCCCGCCGGGGTCATGGCCAAAAACATTCAGTACTTC
cdr3_aa: CASSLYSPAGVMAKNIQYF
j_call: TRBJ2-4
v_call: TRBV7-2
d_call: -
clone_size: -

cdr3_nt: TGTGCCAGTGATGACAGGACGGATAACTATGGCTACACCTTC
cdr3_aa: CASDDRTDNYGYTF
j_call: TRBJ1-2
v_call: TRBV19
d_call: -
clone_size: -

cdr3_nt: TGTGCCAGTAGTATGGTAAACGGGAGGAGCTCCTACAATGAGCAGTTCTTC
cdr3_aa: CASSMVNGRSSYNEQFF
j_call: TRBJ2-1
v_call: TRBV19
d_call: TRBD2
clone_size: -

cdr3_nt: TGTGCCAGCAGCCAAGAGGGTAAGGGGCCCACTGAAGCTTTCTTT
cdr3_aa: CASSQEGKGPTEAFF
j_call: TRBJ1-1
v_call: TRBV3-1/TRBV3-2
d_call: -
clone_size: -

cdr3_nt: TGTGCCAGCAGTGAATTATTCGCGAGGAGGGAGACCCAGTACTTC
cdr3_aa: CASSELFARRETQYF
j_call: TRBJ2-5
v_call: TRBV2
d_call: -
clone_size: -

cdr3_nt: TGCGCCAGCAGCCATACAGCGGGGTGGACAGATACGCAGTATTTT
cdr3_aa: CASSHTAGWTDTQYF
j_call: TRBJ2-3
v_call: TRBV4-1
d_call: TRBD2
clone_size: -

cdr3_nt: TGTGCCAGCTCGCCGCGGGGTAATCAGCCCCAGCATTTT
cdr3_aa: CASSPRGNQPQHF
j_call: TRBJ1-5
v_call: TRBV7-2
d_call: -
clone_size: once

cdr3_nt: TGTGCCAGCAGCCCCTCTCGGACCGGGATCGATGGCTACACCTTC
cdr3_aa: CASSPSRTGIDGYTF
j_call: TRBJ1-2
v_call: TRBV11-2
d_call: -
clone_size: -

cdr3_nt: TGTGCCAGCAGTTGGGGGCGGGAGCAGCCCCAGCATTTT
cdr3_aa: CASSWGREQPQHF
j_call: TRBJ1-5
v_call: TRBV12-3/TRBV12-4
d_call: -
clone_size: -

cdr3_nt: TGTGCCTGGACCCGGACTAGCGGGCCACGGGCGCCCGGGGCCAACGTCCTGACTTTC
cdr3_aa: CAWTRTSGPRAPGANVLTF
j_call: TRBJ2-6
v_call: TRBV30
d_call: TRBD2
clone_size: -